Listed here is a single T cell receptor (beta chain). Its matching antigen is unknown. Alongside a J-beta primer mix, a sample-barcoded 5' primer served in a second PCR lasting about 7 to 11 cycles. TCRdb used MiXCR to reprocess the 5' RACE reads, holding one entry per CDR3 protein. The sample carries some 1.4 million distinct CDR3 sequences, around two fifths recorded once. V gave up 5 bases and J gave up 6 bases; unmatched junction bases: 6. The length of the CDR3 is 15 residues. From germline, CDR1 is MNHNY and CDR2 SVGAGI (reference sequence). The data originate from a study of blood T cells in healthy people across ages. Study conclusions and caveats: The unsorted PBMCs prevented any conclusive comparison of naive versus antigen-experienced cells. Observed TCR beta diversity per million T cells went down as age went up. This fall followed a roughly linear course with age.

Every donor gave 9 to 10 milliliters of peripheral blood. The TCR was taken from a woman under 30 in good health. Sequenced input: blood. V and J are TRBV6-6 and TRBJ1-5, with 11 bases lining up with TRBD1. The CDR3 region is CASSKGQGDVQPQHF. The CDR3 region has the DNA TGTGCCAGCAGTAAGGGACAGGGGGACGTTCAGCCCCAGCATTTT.